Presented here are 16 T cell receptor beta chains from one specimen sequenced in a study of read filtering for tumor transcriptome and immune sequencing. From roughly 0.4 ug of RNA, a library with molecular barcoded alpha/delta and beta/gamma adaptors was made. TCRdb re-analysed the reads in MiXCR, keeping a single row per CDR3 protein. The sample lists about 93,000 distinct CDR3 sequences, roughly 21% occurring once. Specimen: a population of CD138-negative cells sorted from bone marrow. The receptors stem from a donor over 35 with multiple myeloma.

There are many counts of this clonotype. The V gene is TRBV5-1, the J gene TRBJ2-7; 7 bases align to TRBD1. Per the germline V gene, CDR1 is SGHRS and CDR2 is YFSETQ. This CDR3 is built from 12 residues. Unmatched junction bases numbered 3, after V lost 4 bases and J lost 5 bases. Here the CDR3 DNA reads TGCGCCAGCAGCCCGACAGGGCACGAGCAGTACTTC. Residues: CASSPTGHEQYF. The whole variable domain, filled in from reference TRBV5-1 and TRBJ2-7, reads KAGVTQTPRYLIKTRGQQVTLSCSPISGHRSVSWYQQTPGQGLQFLFEYFSETQRNKGNFPGRFSGRQFSNSRSEMNVSTLELGDSALYLCASSPTGHEQYFGPGTRLTVT.

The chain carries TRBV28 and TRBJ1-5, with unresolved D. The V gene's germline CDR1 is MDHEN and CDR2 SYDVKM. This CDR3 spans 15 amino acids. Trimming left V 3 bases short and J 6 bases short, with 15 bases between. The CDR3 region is CASSLGGALGQPQHF. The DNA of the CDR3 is TGTGCCAGCAGTTTGGGAGGAGCTTTGGGTCAGCCCCAGCATTTT.

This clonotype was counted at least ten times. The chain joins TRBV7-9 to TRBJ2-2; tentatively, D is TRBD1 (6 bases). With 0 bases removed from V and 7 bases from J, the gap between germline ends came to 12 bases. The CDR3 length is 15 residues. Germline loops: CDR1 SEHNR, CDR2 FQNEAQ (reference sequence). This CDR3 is CASSLAWTVGGELFF. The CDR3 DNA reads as TGTGCCAGCAGCTTAGCCTGGACAGTAGGCGGGGAGCTGTTTTTT.

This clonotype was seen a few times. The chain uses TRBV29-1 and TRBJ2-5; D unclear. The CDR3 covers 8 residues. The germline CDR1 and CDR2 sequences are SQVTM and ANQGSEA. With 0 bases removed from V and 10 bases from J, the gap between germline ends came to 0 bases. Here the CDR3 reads CSVEDQYF. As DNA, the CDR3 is TGCAGCGTTGAAGACCAGTACTTC.

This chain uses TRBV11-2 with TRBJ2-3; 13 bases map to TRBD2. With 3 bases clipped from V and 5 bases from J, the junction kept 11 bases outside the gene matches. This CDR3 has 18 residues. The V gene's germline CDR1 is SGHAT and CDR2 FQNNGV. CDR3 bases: TGTGCCAGCAGCTTGCGGACTAGCGGGGGAGTTTATCGAGATACGCAGTATTTT. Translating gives CASSLRTSGGVYRDTQYF. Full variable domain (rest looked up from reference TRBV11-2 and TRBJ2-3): EAGVAQSPRYKIIEKRQSVAFWCNPISGHATLYWYQQILGQGPKLLIQFQNNGVVDDSQLPKDRFSAERLKGVDSTLKIQPAKLEDSAVYLCASSLRTSGGVYRDTQYFGPGTRLTVL.

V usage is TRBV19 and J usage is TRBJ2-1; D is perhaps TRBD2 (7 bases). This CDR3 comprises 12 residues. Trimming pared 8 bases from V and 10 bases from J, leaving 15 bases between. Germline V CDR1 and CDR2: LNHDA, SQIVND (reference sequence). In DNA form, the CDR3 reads TGTGCCAGTCACACTGGCGGGGGCGAGCAGTTCTTC. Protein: CASHTGGGEQFF.

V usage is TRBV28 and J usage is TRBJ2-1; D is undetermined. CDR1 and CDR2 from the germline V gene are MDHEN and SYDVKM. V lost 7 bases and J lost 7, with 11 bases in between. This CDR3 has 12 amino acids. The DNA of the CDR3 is TGTGCCAGCACGATGAAAGGTAATGAGCAGTTCTTC. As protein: CASTMKGNEQFF.

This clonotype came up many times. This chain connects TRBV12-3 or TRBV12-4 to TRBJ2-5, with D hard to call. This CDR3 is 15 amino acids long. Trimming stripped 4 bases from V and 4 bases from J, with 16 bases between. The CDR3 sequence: CASSSAVTRAETQYF. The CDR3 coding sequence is TGTGCCAGCAGTTCGGCCGTGACAAGAGCAGAGACCCAGTACTTC.

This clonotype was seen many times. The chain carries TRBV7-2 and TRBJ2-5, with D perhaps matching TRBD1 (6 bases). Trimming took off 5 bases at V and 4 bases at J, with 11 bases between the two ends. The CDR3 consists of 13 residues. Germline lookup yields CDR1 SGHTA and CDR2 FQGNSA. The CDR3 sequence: CASSRTAVETQYF. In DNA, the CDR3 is TGTGCCAGCAGCCGGACAGCCGTAGAGACCCAGTACTTC. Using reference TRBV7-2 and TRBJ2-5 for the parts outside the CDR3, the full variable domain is GAGVSQSPSNKVTEKGKDVELRCDPISGHTALYWYRQSLGQGLEFLIYFQGNSAPDKSGLPSDRFSAERTGGSVSTLTIQRTQQEDSAVYLCASSRTAVETQYFGPGTRLLVL.

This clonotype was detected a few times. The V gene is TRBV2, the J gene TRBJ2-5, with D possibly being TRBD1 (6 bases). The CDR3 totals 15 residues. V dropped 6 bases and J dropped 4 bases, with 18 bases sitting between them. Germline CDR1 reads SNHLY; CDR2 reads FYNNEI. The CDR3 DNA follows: TGTGCCAGCAGCGAAAACAGGGTAGATGGAGAGACCCAGTACTTC. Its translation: CASSENRVDGETQYF. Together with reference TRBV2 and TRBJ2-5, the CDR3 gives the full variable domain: EPEVTQTPSHQVTQMGQEVILRCVPISNHLYFYWYRQILGQKVEFLVSFYNNEISEKSEIFDDQFSVERPDGSNFTLKIRSTKLEDSAMYFCASSENRVDGETQYFGPGTRLLVL.

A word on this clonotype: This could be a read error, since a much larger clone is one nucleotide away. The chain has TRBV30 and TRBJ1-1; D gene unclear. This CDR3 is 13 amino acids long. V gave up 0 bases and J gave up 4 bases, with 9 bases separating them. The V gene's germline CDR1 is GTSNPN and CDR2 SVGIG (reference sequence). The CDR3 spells CAWSVSQVTEAFF. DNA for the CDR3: TGTGCCTGGAGTGTATCGCAGGTCACTGAAGCTTTCTTT.

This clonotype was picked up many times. The DNA of the CDR3 is TGTGCCACCAGTACCGGGACGGCGAATGAAAAACTGTTTTTT. Protein: CATSTGTANEKLFF. This chain links TRBV24-1 with TRBJ1-4, with a tentative D call TRBD1 (5 bases). This CDR3 has 14 amino acids. The ends were cut back, 6 bases at V and 5 bases at J, with 12 bases in the middle. Germline CDR1 and CDR2: KGHDR and SFDVKD.

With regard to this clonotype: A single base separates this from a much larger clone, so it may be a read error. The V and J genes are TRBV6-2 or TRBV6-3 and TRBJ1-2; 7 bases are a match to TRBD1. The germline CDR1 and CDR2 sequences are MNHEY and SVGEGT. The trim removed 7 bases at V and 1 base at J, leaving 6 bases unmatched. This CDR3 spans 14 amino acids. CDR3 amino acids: CASTRDRLNYGYTF. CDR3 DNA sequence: TGTGCCAGCACCCGGGACAGACTTAACTATGGCTACACCTTC.

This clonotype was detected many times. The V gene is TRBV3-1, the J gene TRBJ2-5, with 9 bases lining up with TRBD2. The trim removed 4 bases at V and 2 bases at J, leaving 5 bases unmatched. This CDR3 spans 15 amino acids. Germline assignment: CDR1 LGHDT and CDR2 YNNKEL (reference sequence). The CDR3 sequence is CASSPRTSVQETQYF. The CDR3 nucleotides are TGTGCCAGCAGCCCCCGGACTAGCGTTCAAGAGACCCAGTACTTC.

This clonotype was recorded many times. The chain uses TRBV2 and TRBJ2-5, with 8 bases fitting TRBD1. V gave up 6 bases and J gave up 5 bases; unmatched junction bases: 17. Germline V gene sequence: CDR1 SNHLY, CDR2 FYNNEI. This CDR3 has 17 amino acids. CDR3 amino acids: CASSQLPDRGGFETQYF. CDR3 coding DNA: TGTGCCAGCAGCCAATTGCCCGACAGGGGCGGTTTTGAGACCCAGTACTTC.

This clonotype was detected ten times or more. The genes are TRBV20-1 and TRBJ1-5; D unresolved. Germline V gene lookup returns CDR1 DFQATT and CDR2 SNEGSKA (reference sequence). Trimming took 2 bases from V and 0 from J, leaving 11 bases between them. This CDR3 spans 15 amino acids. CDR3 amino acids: CSARSMRVSNQPQHF. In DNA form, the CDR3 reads TGCAGTGCTAGAAGTATGAGGGTTAGCAATCAGCCCCAGCATTTT.